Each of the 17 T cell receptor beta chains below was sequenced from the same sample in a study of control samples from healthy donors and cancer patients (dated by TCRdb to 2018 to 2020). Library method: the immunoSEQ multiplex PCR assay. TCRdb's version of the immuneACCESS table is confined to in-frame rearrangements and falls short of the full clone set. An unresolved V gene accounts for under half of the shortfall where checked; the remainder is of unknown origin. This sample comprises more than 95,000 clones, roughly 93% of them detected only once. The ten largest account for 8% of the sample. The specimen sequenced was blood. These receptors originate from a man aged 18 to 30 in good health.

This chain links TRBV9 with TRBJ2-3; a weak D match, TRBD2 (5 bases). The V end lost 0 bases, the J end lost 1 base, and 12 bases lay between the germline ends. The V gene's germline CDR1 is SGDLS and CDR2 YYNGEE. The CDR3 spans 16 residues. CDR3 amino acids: CASSVDVDGGTDTQYF. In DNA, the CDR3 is TGTGCCAGCAGCGTAGATGTGGACGGGGGCACAGATACGCAGTATTTT.

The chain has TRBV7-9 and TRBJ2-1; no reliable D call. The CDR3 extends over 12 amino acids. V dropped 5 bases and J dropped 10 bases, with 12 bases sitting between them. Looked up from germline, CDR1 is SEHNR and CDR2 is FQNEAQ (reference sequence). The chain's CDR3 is CASSPKMEEQFF. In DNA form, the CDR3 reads TGTGCCAGCAGCCCCAAGATGGAAGAGCAGTTCTTC.

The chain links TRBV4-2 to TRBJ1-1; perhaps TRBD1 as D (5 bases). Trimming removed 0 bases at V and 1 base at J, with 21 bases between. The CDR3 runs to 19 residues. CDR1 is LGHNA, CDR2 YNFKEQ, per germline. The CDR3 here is CASSQDRTGIYRPNTEAFF. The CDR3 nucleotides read TGTGCCAGCAGCCAAGATAGAACAGGTATCTACCGACCGAACACTGAAGCTTTCTTT.

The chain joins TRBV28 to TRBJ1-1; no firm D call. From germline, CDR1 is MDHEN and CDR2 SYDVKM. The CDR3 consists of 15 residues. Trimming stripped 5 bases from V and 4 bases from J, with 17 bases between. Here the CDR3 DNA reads TGTGCCAGCAGTACCCGGGTGGGCCCGGGCACTGAAGCTTTCTTT. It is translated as CASSTRVGPGTEAFF.

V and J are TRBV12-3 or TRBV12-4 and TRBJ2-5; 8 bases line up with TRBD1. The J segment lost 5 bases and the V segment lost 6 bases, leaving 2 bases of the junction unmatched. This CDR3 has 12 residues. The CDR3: CASSRDRETQYF. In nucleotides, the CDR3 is TGTGCCAGCAGCCGGGACAGGGAGACCCAGTACTTC.

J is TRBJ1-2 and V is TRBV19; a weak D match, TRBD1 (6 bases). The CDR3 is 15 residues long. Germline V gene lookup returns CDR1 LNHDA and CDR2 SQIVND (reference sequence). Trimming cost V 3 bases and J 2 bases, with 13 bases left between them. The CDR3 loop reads CASSMRRGANYGYTF. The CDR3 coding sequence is TGTGCCAGTAGTATGCGCAGGGGCGCGAACTATGGCTACACCTTC.

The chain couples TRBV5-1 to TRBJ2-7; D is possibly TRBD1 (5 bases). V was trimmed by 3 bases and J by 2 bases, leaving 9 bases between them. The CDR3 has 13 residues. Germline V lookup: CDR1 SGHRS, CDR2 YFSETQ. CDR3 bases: TGCGCCAGCAGCTCAAGGGGCGCCTACGAGCAGTACTTC. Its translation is CASSSRGAYEQYF.

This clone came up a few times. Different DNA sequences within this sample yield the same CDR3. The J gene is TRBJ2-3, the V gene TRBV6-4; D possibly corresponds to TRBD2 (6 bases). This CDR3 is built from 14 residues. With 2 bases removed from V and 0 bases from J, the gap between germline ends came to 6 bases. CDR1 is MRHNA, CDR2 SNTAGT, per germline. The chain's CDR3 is CASSDGTSTDTQYF. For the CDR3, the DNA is TGTGCCAGCAGTGACGGGACTAGCACAGATACGCAGTATTTT.

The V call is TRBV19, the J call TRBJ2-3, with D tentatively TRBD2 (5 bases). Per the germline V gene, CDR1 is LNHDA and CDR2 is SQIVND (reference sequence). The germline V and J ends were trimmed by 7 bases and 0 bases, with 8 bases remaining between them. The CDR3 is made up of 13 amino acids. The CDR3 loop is CASKERSTDTQYF. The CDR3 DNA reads TGTGCCAGTAAAGAGCGGAGCACAGATACGCAGTATTTT.

The chain's CDR3 is CASSLEWLAGGRADTQYF. DNA for the CDR3: TGTGCCAGCAGCTTAGAGTGGCTAGCGGGGGGGCGCGCAGATACGCAGTATTTT. The chain carries TRBV7-2 and TRBJ2-3; 12 bases match TRBD2. CDR3 length: 18 residues. V shed 1 base, J shed 4 bases, and the junction held 9 bases outside the gene matches. CDR1 and CDR2 from the germline V gene are SGHTA and FQGNSA.

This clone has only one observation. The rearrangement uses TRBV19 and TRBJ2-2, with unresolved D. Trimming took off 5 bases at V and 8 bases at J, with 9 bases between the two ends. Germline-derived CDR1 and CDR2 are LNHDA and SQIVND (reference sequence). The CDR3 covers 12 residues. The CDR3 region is CASSALEGELFF. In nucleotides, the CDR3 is TGTGCCAGTAGTGCCCTTGAGGGGGAGCTGTTTTTT.

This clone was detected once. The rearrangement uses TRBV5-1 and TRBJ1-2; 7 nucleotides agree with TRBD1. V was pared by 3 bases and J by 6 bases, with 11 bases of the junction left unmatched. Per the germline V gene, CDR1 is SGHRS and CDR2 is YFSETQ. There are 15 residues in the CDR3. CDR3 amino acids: CASSSVDRESDGYTF. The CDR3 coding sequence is TGCGCCAGCAGCTCGGTCGACAGGGAGAGTGATGGCTACACCTTC.

The CDR3 region is CASSLTRTSGRDHEQYF. CDR3 DNA sequence: TGTGCCAGCAGCTTAACGCGGACTAGCGGGAGGGATCACGAGCAGTACTTC. The V and J genes are TRBV7-3 and TRBJ2-7; 15 bases are a match to TRBD2. J gave up 5 bases and V 0 bases, and 5 bases lay outside the gene matches. Per germline, CDR1 SGHTA and CDR2 FQGTGA. This CDR3 spans 17 amino acids.

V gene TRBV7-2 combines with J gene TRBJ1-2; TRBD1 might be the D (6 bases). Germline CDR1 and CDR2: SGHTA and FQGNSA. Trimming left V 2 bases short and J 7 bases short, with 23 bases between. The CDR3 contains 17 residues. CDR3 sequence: CASSLSTNPTGSRGYTF. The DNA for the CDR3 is TGTGCCAGCAGCTTATCCACCAATCCCACAGGGAGCCGTGGCTACACCTTC.

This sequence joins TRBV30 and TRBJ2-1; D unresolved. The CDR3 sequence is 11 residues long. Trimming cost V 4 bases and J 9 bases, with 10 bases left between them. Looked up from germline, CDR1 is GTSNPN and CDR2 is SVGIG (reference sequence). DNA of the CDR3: TGTGCCTGGACCTCCACTGTTGAGCAGTTCTTC. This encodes CAWTSTVEQFF.

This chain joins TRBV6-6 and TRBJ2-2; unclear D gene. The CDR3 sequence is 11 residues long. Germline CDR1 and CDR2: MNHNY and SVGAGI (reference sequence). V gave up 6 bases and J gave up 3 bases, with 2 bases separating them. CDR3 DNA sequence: TGTGCCAGCAGAGACACCGGGGAGCTGTTTTTT. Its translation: CASRDTGELFF.

The CDR3 sequence: CAWDQGQGLGYTF. The CDR3, as DNA: TGTGCCTGGGATCAAGGACAGGGGCTTGGCTACACCTTC. The chain combines TRBV30 with TRBJ1-2, with 9 bases lining up with TRBD1. Germline V CDR1 and CDR2: GTSNPN, SVGIG (reference sequence). The CDR3 extends over 13 amino acids. J gave up 7 bases and V 5 bases, and 8 bases lay outside the gene matches.